Listed below are T cell receptor beta chains from one sample, sequenced in a study of blood T cell repertoires in COVID-19. TCRdb keeps only in-frame clones here, not all; method: immunoSEQ multiplex PCR. The repertoire holds 150,000 to 200,000 clones, roughly 87% seen once, with about 1.2% in the top ten. Sample: PBMCs or T cells enriched from blood (not recorded which). Source of these receptors: a human donor with acute COVID-19. The donor label of this sample is uncertain. The CDR3 runs from the conserved cysteine through the conserved F or W. A D gene is named only where the DNA matches it firmly. Clone size, where shown, is once, few, many, or a class for clones that have expanded.

TRBJ2-7,TRBV24-1,-,-,CATGATDYEQYF,TGTGCCACCGGAGCCACGGACTACGAGCAGTACTTC
TRBJ1-1,TRBV18,-,-,CASSPRRVPHEAFF,TGTGCCAGCTCACCACGGAGGGTCCCTCATGAAGCTTTCTTT
TRBJ1-6,TRBV27,-,once,CASSPADRRNSPLHF,TGTGCCAGCAGCCCCGCTGACAGGAGAAATTCACCCCTCCACTTT
TRBJ1-1,TRBV5-1,-,-,CASSGTLNTEAFF,TGCGCCAGCAGCGGGACATTGAACACTGAAGCTTTCTTT
TRBJ2-7,TRBV18,-,few,CASSPLGLDYEQYF,TGTGCCAGCTCACCACTGGGACTGGACTACGAGCAGTACTTC
TRBJ2-1,TRBV6-5,TRBD2,-,CASSLSGGDRNEQFF,TGTGCCAGCAGTCTGAGCGGGGGTGACAGAAATGAGCAGTTCTTC
TRBJ2-3,TRBV19,TRBD2,-,CASSLRGSGGATTDTQYF,TGTGCCAGTAGCCTTCGGGGAAGCGGGGGGGCAACCACAGATACGCAGTATTTT
TRBJ2-3,TRBV11-2,TRBD2,-,CASSLGTGGAFVTDTQYF,TGTGCCAGCAGCTTAGGGACCGGGGGGGCCTTCGTGACAGATACGCAGTATTTT
TRBJ2-3,TRBV9,-,-,CASSVGGIAGMDTQYF,TGTGCCAGCAGCGTAGGGGGTATCGCGGGCATGGATACGCAGTATTTT
TRBJ2-7,TRBV30,-,-,CAWAGDRYYEQYF,TGTGCCTGGGCTGGCGACAGATACTACGAGCAGTACTTC
TRBJ1-4,TRBV6-6,TRBD1,-,CASSTRDRDPNEKLFF,TGTGCCAGCAGCACGAGGGACAGGGACCCTAATGAAAAACTGTTTTTT
TRBJ2-5,TRBV19,TRBD2,-,CASSRKRGGSETQYF,TGTGCCAGTAGTAGAAAGCGGGGGGGCTCGGAGACCCAGTACTTC
TRBJ1-1,TRBV5-4,-,-,CASSLGGGLTSRTEAFF,TGTGCCAGCAGCTTGGGTGGGGGCCTGACAAGCCGCACTGAAGCTTTCTTT
TRBJ2-3,TRBV4-3,-,once,CASSQALKRDTQYF,TGCGCCAGCAGCCAAGCCCTGAAGAGAGATACGCAGTATTTT
TRBJ2-1,TRBV7-8,TRBD1,-,CASSLIFWDRGHNEQFF,TGTGCCAGCAGCTTAATCTTTTGGGACAGGGGGCACAATGAGCAGTTCTTC
TRBJ2-7,TRBV6-2/TRBV6-3,-,-,CASNPRANRVGSYEQYF,TGTGCCAGCAACCCAAGGGCCAACAGGGTCGGCTCCTACGAGCAGTACTTC
TRBJ1-1,TRBV5-4,-,-,CASSPQRGPNTEAFF,TGTGCCAGCAGCCCCCAGCGGGGCCCGAACACTGAAGCTTTCTTT
TRBJ1-4,TRBV30,TRBD1,-,CAWSAGTGSGKLFF,TGTGCCTGGAGCGCCGGGACAGGGTCGGGAAAACTGTTTTTT
TRBJ2-5,TRBV5-1,-,-,CASSLDYAMVGETQYF,TGCGCCAGCAGCCTCGACTACGCTATGGTGGGGGAGACCCAGTACTTC
TRBJ1-1,TRBV28,TRBD1,-,CASSTDSWDSWNTEAFF,TGTGCCAGCAGTACCGACTCTTGGGACAGCTGGAACACTGAAGCTTTCTTT
TRBJ1-2,TRBV6-5,-,-,CASQWFPGADGYTF,TGTGCCAGCCAATGGTTCCCAGGGGCGGATGGCTACACCTTC
TRBJ1-4,TRBV14,TRBD1,-,CASSQESRGPEKLFF,TGTGCCAGCAGCCAAGAATCCAGGGGGCCTGAAAAACTGTTTTTT
TRBJ1-1,TRBV27,TRBD1,-,CASTQDRAGYTEAFF,TGTGCCAGCACACAGGACAGGGCAGGATACACTGAAGCTTTCTTT
TRBJ2-7,TRBV5-1,TRBD1,-,CASHHGQGSYEQYF,TGCGCCAGCCACCACGGACAGGGTAGCTACGAGCAGTACTTC
TRBJ1-4,TRBV19,-,-,CASSHPKREKLFF,TGTGCCAGTAGTCATCCAAAGAGGGAAAAACTGTTTTTT
TRBJ1-2,TRBV2,TRBD1,-,CASSDGTGVTYTF,TGTGCCAGCAGTGATGGGACAGGGGTGACCTACACCTTC
TRBJ2-5,TRBV28,-,-,CASSSAGASQETQYF,TGTGCCAGCAGTTCGGCGGGGGCCTCCCAAGAGACCCAGTACTTC
TRBJ1-5,TRBV30,-,-,CAWSDLTGVKPQHF,TGTGCCTGGAGCGATCTGACGGGGGTTAAGCCCCAGCATTTT
TRBJ2-2,TRBV19,-,-,CASSIGGDTGELFF,TGTGCCAGTAGTATAGGCGGAGACACCGGGGAGCTGTTTTTT
TRBJ1-3,TRBV2,TRBD1,-,CASRRQGPSGNTIYF,TGTGCCAGCAGGCGACAGGGGCCCTCTGGAAACACCATATATTTT
TRBJ1-6,TRBV20-1,-,-,CSASQGSSYNSPLHF,TGCAGTGCTAGTCAGGGAAGCTCCTATAATTCACCCCTCCACTTT
TRBJ2-5,TRBV5-1,TRBD2,-,CASAGSGGTIKQETQYF,TGCGCCAGCGCTGGCAGCGGGGGGACTATAAAACAAGAGACCCAGTACTTC
TRBJ1-1,TRBV7-9,-,-,CASSFQDTEAFF,TGTGCCAGCAGCTTCCAGGACACTGAAGCTTTCTTT
TRBJ2-7,TRBV6-5,-,-,CASSPAARVGEQYF,TGTGCCAGCAGTCCCGCCGCGAGGGTCGGCGAGCAGTACTTC
TRBJ2-5,TRBV5-8,-,-,CASSPRPTSGGETQYF,TGTGCCAGCAGCCCGCGACCGACTAGTGGGGGGGAGACCCAGTACTTC
TRBJ1-3,TRBV7-2,TRBD1,-,CASSFGQGADTIYF,TGTGCCAGCAGCTTTGGACAGGGAGCGGACACCATATATTTT
TRBJ2-1,TRBV1,-,-,CTSSQAGQVYNEQFF,TGCACCAGCAGCCAAGCGGGACAGGTGTACAATGAGCAGTTCTTC
TRBJ2-1,TRBV4-1,TRBD1,-,CASSQGTGVDGEQFF,TGCGCCAGCAGCCAAGGGACAGGGGTTGACGGTGAGCAGTTCTTC
TRBJ2-7,TRBV6-5,-,-,CASTEGGEQYF,TGTGCCAGCACCGAGGGAGGCGAGCAGTACTTC
TRBJ1-2,TRBV7-9,TRBD1,-,CASSGQAYGYTF,TGTGCCAGCAGCGGACAGGCCTATGGCTACACCTTC
TRBJ1-1,TRBV6-5,-,-,CASSSQGAGSTEAFF,TGTGCCAGCAGCTCTCAAGGCGCCGGGAGCACTGAAGCTTTCTTT
TRBJ1-4,TRBV19,-,-,CASSPMNEKLFF,TGTGCCAGTAGTCCTATGAATGAAAAACTGTTTTTT
TRBJ1-3,TRBV7-9,-,once,CASSFIGNTIYF,TGTGCCAGCAGCTTTATTGGAAACACCATATATTTT
TRBJ2-3,TRBV10-3,-,-,CAILGESDTQYF,TGTGCCATCCTCGGGGAGTCCGATACGCAGTATTTT
TRBJ2-1,TRBV24-1,TRBD1,-,CATSDFGQGGNEQFF,TGTGCCACCAGTGATTTCGGACAGGGAGGCAATGAGCAGTTCTTC
TRBJ2-7,TRBV4-1,TRBD1,-,CASSQEARDSVSYEQYF,TGCGCCAGCAGCCAAGAGGCTCGGGACAGCGTATCCTACGAGCAGTACTTC
TRBJ2-2,TRBV6-4,-,-,CASSKEWTGELFF,TGTGCCAGCAGTAAGGAGTGGACCGGGGAGCTGTTTTTT
TRBJ1-1,TRBV12-5,-,once,CASGFGRGSTEAFF,TGTGCTAGTGGTTTCGGACGGGGTAGCACTGAAGCTTTCTTT
TRBJ1-1,TRBV19,TRBD1,once,CASSSRDRGQYTEAFF,TGTGCCAGTAGTAGCCGGGACAGGGGCCAATACACTGAAGCTTTCTTT
TRBJ1-2,TRBV6-2/TRBV6-3,TRBD1,few,CASSEGAEGYTF,TGTGCCAGCAGTGAGGGGGCTGAGGGCTACACCTTC
TRBJ2-1,TRBV24-1,-,-,CATSDHGRGNNEQFF,TGTGCCACCAGTGATCACGGACGGGGGAACAATGAGCAGTTCTTC